This T cell receptor (beta chain) was captured in a study of identical twins. Broader study findings: The study found weaker excess twin sharing in beta out-of-frame sequences. The models gave estimates that fell short of the out-of-frame TCR alpha sharing seen in monozygotic twins. Interpretation of the results relied on cross-sectional statistical analysis and not on following the same donors. Fewer insertions characterized abundant cord blood beta clonotypes, whereas memory repertoires showed none.

From germline, CDR1 is SGHRS and CDR2 YFSETQ. Unmatched junction bases numbered 18, after V lost 5 bases and J lost 0 bases. The CDR3 is made up of 19 amino acids. MiXCR, applied by TCRdb to the 5' RACE reads, yields one record per CDR3 protein. Of 1,800,000 or so distinct CDR3 sequences listed, more than 30% are singletons. This clonotype has a handful of counts. Its matching antigen is unknown. The sample comprised cord blood. This clonotype was sampled from a newborn girl in good health. The V call is TRBV5-1, the J call TRBJ2-7, with 9 bases aligning to TRBD2. The chain's CDR3 is CASRGPGLAFRRSSYEQYF. CDR3 bases: TGCGCCAGCAGGGGTCCGGGACTAGCTTTTAGGAGGAGCTCCTACGAGCAGTACTTC.